This T cell receptor (beta chain) was observed in a study of OX40 agonist ivuxolimab in advanced cancers. Study conclusions and caveats: Relative to CD4+, CD8+ T cells held more expanded clones on average. Patients who responded partially at 0.1-3.0 mg/kg showed clonal expansion ranking among the lowest. Clonal expansion from baseline to week 6 occurred in both CD4+ and CD8+ T cells.

The repertoire was sequenced with immunoSEQ multiplex PCR; TCRdb's copy has only in-frame clones and lacks some. There are approximately 74,000 clones in the sample; over 85% occur only once, and about 0.34% lies in the top ten. Regarding this clone: Its antigen is unidentified.

CDR1 and CDR2 from the germline V gene are SGHAT and FQNNGV. Trimming took 2 bases from V and 7 from J; bases not matched to a gene: 3. The CDR3 sequence is 15 residues long. The receptor was isolated from an adult with an advanced solid tumor such as melanoma, head and neck, liver or kidney cancer. The chain links TRBV11-2 to TRBJ2-1; TRBD1 matches at 12 bases. This specimen consisted of CD4+ or CD8+ T cells sorted from blood, obtained in a trial of the OX40 agonist ivuxolimab. In DNA form, the CDR3 reads TGTGCCAGCAGCTTAAGGGACAGGGGGCTGAATGAGCAGTTCTTC. Its translation is CASSLRDRGLNEQFF.